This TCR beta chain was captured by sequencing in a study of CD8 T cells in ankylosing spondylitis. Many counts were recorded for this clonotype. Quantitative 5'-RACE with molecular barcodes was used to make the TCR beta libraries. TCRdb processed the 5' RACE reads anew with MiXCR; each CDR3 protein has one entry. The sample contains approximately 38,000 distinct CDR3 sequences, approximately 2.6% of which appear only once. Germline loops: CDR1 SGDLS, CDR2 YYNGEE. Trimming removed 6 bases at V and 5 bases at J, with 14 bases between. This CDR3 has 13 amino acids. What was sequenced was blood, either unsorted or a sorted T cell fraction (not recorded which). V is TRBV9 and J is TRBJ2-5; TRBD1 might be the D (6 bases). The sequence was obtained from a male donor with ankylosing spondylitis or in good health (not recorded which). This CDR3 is CASNPQGSETQYF. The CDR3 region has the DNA TGTGCCAGCAACCCACAGGGAAGCGAGACCCAGTACTTC.